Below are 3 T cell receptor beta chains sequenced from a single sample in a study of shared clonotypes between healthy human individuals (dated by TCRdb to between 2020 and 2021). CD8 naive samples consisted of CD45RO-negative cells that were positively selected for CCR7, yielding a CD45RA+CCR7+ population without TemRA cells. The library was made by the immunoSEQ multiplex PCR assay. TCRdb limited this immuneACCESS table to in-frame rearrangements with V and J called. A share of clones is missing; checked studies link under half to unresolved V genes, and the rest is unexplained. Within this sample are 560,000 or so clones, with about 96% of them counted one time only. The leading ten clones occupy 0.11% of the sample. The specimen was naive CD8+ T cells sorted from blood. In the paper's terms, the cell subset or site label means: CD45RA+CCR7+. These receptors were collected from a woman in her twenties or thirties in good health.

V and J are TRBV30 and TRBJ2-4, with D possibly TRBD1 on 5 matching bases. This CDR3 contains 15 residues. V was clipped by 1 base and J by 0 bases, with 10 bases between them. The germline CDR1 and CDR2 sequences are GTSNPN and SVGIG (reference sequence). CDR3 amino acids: CAWSGNRKAKNIQYF. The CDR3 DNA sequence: TGTGCCTGGAGTGGTAACAGGAAAGCCAAAAACATTCAGTACTTC.

For the CDR3, the DNA is TGTGCCAGCTCACCACTTCGGGAGAACGAGCAGTACTTC. Amino acid sequence: CASSPLRENEQYF. The rearrangement joins TRBV18 to TRBJ2-7; a possible D gene is TRBD2 (6 bases). Per germline, CDR1 KGHSH and CDR2 LQKENI. V was shortened by 1 base and J by 5 bases, with 9 bases between the two germline ends. The CDR3 covers 13 residues.

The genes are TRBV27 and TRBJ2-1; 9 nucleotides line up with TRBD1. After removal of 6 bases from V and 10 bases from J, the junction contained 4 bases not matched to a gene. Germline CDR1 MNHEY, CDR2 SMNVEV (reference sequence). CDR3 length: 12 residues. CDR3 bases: TGTGCCAGCAGGACAGGGGGTACGGAGCAGTTCTTC. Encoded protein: CASRTGGTEQFF.